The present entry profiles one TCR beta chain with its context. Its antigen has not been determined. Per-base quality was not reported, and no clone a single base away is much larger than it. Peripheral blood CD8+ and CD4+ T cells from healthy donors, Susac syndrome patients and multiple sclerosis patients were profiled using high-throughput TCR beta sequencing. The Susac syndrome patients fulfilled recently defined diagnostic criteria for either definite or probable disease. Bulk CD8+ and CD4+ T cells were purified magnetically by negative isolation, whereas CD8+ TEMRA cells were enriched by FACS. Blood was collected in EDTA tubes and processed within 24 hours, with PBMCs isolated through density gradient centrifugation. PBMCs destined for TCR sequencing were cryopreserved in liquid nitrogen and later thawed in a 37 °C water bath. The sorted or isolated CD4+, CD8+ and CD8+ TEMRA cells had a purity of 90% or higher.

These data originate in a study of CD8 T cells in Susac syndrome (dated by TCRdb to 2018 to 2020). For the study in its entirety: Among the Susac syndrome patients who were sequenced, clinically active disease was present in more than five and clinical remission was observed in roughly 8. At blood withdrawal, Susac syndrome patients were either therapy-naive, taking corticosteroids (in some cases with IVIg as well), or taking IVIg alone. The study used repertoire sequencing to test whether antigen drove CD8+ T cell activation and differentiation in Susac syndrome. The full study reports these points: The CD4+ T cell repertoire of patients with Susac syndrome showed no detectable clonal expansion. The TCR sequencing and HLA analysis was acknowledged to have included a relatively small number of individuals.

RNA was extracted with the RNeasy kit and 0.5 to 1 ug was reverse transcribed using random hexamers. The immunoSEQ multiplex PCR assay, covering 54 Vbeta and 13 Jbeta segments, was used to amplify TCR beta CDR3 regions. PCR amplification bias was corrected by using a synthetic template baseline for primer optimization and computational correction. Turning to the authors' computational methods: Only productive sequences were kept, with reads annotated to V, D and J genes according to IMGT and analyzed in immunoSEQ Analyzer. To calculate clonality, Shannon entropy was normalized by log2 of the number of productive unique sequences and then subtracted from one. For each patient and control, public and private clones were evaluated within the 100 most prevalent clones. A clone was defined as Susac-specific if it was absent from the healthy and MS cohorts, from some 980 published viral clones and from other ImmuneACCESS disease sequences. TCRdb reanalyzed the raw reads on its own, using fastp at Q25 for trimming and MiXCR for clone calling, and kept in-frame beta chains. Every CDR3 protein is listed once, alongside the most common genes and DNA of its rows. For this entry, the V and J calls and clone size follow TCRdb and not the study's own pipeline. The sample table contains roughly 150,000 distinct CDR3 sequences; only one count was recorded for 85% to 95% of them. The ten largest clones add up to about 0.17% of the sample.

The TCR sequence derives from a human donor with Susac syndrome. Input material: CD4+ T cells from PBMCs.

The CDR3: CASSVEARGGPDTQYF. In nucleotides, the sequence is TGTGCCAGCAGCGTAGAGGCGCGGGGGGGCCCAGATACGCAGTATTTT. Recombination connected TRBV9 to TRBJ2-3; the central 9 bases match TRBD2. Inclusive of the bounding cysteine and phenylalanine, the CDR3 is 16 residues long. Just the 48-base CDR3 DNA is kept, in frame starting at base 1. Per the germline V gene, SGDLS is the CDR1 and YYNGEE is the CDR2. V is trimmed back by 0 bases and J by 4 bases, and the junction contains 6 bases that no gene match accounts for.